These 8 T cell receptor beta chains originate from one sample sequenced in a study of T cell changes during pregnancy in multiple sclerosis (dated by TCRdb to about 2019). The library was generated by the immunoSEQ multiplex PCR assay. TCRdb limited this immuneACCESS table to in-frame rearrangements with V and J called. A share of clones is missing; checked studies link under half to unresolved V genes, and the rest is unexplained. In all, the sample holds about 97,000 clones, and about 90% of those were seen once. The ten largest make up around 3% of the sample. The source material was peripheral blood, sampled in the second trimester of pregnancy. The receptors come from a female donor with multiple sclerosis, enrolled in a pregnancy study.

Judged by abundance, this clone is medium-sized (0.01 to 0.1%). This chain connects TRBV7-2 to TRBJ2-7; the D gene is possibly TRBD1 (6 bases). The V and J ends lost 7 bases and 3 bases respectively, with 16 bases between them. Germline CDR1 SGHTA, CDR2 FQGNSA. The CDR3 is 14 amino acids. CDR3 sequence: CASTSNRVSYEQYF. Here the CDR3 DNA reads TGTGCCAGCACCTCGAACAGGGTCAGCTACGAGCAGTACTTC.

The rearrangement links TRBV5-5 to TRBJ1-1; TRBD1 might be the D (5 bases). The V end lost 0 bases, the J end lost 4 bases, and 7 bases lay between the germline ends. The germline V gene has CDR1 SGHKS and CDR2 YYEKEE (reference sequence). CDR3 length: 13 amino acids. The CDR3 nucleotides are TGTGCCAGCAGCTTGGGGGGCGGCACTGAAGCTTTCTTT. Translated, it gives CASSLGGGTEAFF.

This chain joins TRBV18 and TRBJ2-3, with unresolved D. Germline CDR1 reads KGHSH; CDR2 reads LQKENI. V was shortened by 3 bases and J by 0 bases, with 10 bases between the two germline ends. CDR3 size: 15 residues. CDR3 in amino acids: CASSPRRLSTDTQYF. The CDR3 nucleotides read TGTGCCAGCTCACCGCGGCGGCTCAGCACAGATACGCAGTATTTT.

The rearrangement joins TRBV2 to TRBJ2-7; 10 nucleotides line up with TRBD2. The CDR3 consists of 16 residues. CDR1 is SNHLY and CDR2 is FYNNEI in the germline V gene. Losses at the gene ends were 4 bases for V and 7 bases for J; bases not matched to a gene: 13. CDR3 nucleotides: TGTGCCAGCAGTGTGGCCCCTAGCGGGAGCACTCATGAGCAGTACTTC. This codes for CASSVAPSGSTHEQYF.

The chain has TRBV4-3 and TRBJ2-7; 9 bases fit TRBD1. Losses at the gene ends were 0 bases for V and 2 bases for J; bases not matched to a gene: 8. The germline V gene has CDR1 LGHNA and CDR2 YSLEER. This CDR3 contains 17 residues. For the CDR3, the DNA is TGCGCCAGCAGCCAAGATTCTGGACAGGGGATCGCCTACGAGCAGTACTTC. The encoded protein is CASSQDSGQGIAYEQYF.

The chain carries TRBV7-9 and TRBJ2-7; TRBD2 matches at 7 bases. The CDR3 loop spans 14 amino acids. Germline CDR1 reads SEHNR; CDR2 reads FQNEAQ (reference sequence). V shed 4 bases and J 2 bases; nucleotides not matched to a gene: 5. The CDR3 spells CASSSSGLPYEQYF. The CDR3 DNA sequence: TGTGCCAGCAGCTCATCGGGACTACCCTACGAGCAGTACTTC.

This chain joins TRBV11-2 and TRBJ2-1, with TRBD2 identical over 11 bases. Trimming removed 7 bases from V and 6 bases from J; junction bases left unmatched: 8. This CDR3 has 15 amino acids. Germline V gives CDR1 SGHAT, CDR2 FQNNGV. The CDR3 loop is CASTRGTSGLNEQFF. The CDR3 DNA sequence: TGTGCCAGCACCCGGGGGACTAGCGGCCTCAATGAGCAGTTCTTC.

This clone has only one observation. This chain connects TRBV7-8 to TRBJ2-1; the match to TRBD2 covers 8 bases. The length of the CDR3 is 14 residues. V shed 6 bases and J 7 bases; nucleotides not matched to a gene: 8. Per the germline V gene, CDR1 is SGHVS and CDR2 is FQNEAQ. The chain's CDR3 is CASRRAGAGNEQFF. The CDR3 bases are TGTGCCAGCAGGCGAGCGGGAGCGGGTAATGAGCAGTTCTTC.